This T cell receptor beta chain was sequenced in a study of blood T cell repertoires in COVID-19. Sequencing used immunoSEQ multiplex PCR; TCRdb keeps in-frame clones, though not all of them. The table records approximately 150,000 clones, 80% of them present only once. This study enrolled people aged roughly 18 to 100 from about 26 US geographic areas. In assigning cohorts, the study relied on participant-reported clinical history. Symptom resolution, clearance, or two negative PCRs marked donors in Cohort 3 as recovered. Trimming cost V 6 bases and J 6 bases; bases outside gene matches: 9. There are 15 residues in the CDR3. Germline V gene data show CDR1 as LNHDA and CDR2 as SQIVND (reference sequence).

The chain joins TRBV19 to TRBJ1-5; TRBD1 agrees at 9 bases. The source material was PBMCs or T cells enriched from blood (not recorded which). This receptor was taken from a man aged 35-49 years who had recovered from COVID-19. CDR3 protein: CASSRFLTGGQPQHF. CDR3 sequence (DNA): TGTGCCAGTAGCCGATTTTTGACAGGGGGTCAGCCCCAGCATTTT.